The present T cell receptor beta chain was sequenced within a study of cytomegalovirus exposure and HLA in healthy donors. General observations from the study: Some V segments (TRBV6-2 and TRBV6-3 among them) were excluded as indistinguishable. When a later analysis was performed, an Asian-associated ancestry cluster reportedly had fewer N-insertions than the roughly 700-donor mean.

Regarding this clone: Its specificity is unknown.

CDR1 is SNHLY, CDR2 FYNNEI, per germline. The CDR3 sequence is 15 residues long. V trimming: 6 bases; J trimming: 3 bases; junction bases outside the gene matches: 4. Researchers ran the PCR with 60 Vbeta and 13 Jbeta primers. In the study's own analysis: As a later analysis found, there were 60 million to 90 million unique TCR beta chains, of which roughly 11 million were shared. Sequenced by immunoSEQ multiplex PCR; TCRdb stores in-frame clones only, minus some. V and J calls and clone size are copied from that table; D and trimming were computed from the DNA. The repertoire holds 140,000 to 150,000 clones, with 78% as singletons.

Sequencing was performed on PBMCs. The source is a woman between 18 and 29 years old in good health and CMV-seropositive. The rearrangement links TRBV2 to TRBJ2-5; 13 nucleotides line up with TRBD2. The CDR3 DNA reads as TGTGCCAGCAGCCCCGGGACTAGCGGGGAAGAGACCCAGTACTTC. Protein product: CASSPGTSGEETQYF. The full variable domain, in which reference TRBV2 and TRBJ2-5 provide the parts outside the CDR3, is EPEVTQTPSHQVTQMGQEVILRCVPISNHLYFYWYRQILGQKVEFLVSFYNNEISEKSEIFDDQFSVERPDGSNFTLKIRSTKLEDSAMYFCASSPGTSGEETQYFGPGTRLLVL.